This entry lists 10 T cell receptor beta chains sequenced from one sample in a study of blood T cell repertoires in COVID-19. Profiled with immunoSEQ multiplex PCR; TCRdb holds only in-frame clones, not every one. The profile shows hundreds of thousands of clones, more than 80% of them singletons. The source material was PBMCs or T cells enriched from blood (not recorded which). The receptors were gathered from a young woman who had recovered from COVID-19.

J is TRBJ2-6 and V is TRBV28; no definite D call. The germline CDR1 and CDR2 sequences are MDHEN and SYDVKM. The CDR3 sequence is 15 residues long. V lost 3 bases to trimming and J lost 0 bases, with 6 bases between them. The CDR3 region is CASSFGYSGANVLTF. The CDR3 DNA is TGTGCCAGCAGTTTCGGGTACTCTGGGGCCAACGTCCTGACTTTC.

This clone came up a few times. The V call is TRBV19, the J call TRBJ1-4, with D possibly matching TRBD1 (6 bases). V was clipped by 9 bases and J by 8 bases, with 16 bases between them. The CDR3 totals 13 residues. Germline assignment: CDR1 LNHDA and CDR2 SQIVND (reference sequence). DNA of the CDR3: TGTGCCAGCGCTCAGGGGATGAGGGAAAAACTGTTTTTT. It is translated as CASAQGMREKLFF.

This chain connects TRBV5-1 to TRBJ2-3, with TRBD1 as a possible D gene (5 bases). Germline-derived CDR1 and CDR2 are SGHRS and YFSETQ. V lost 4 bases, J lost 3 bases, and 12 bases lay in between. The CDR3 has 14 amino acids. The CDR3 DNA follows: TGCGCCAGCAGCCTAATAACAGGTACAGATACGCAGTATTTT. It specifies CASSLITGTDTQYF.

The genes are TRBV23-1 and TRBJ2-5; 11 nucleotides match TRBD2. TRBV23-1 is noted as an ORF with a role that remains uncertain. J gave up 0 bases and V 6 bases, and 9 bases lay outside the gene matches. This CDR3 spans 17 amino acids. In nucleotides, the CDR3 is TGCGCCAGCAGCCCGGGACTAGCGGCGACGTACCAAGAGACCCAGTACTTC. Its translation is CASSPGLAATYQETQYF.

J is TRBJ2-2 and V is TRBV7-8; TRBD2 matches 7 bases. This CDR3 comprises 15 residues. The germline V gene has CDR1 SGHVS and CDR2 FQNEAQ. V lost 5 bases, J lost 3 bases, and 6 bases stayed unmatched. The CDR3 coding sequence is TGTGCCAGCAGCCCCGGGACTACCTACACCGGGGAGCTGTTTTTT. Encoded protein: CASSPGTTYTGELFF. The complete variable domain, with remaining parts taken from reference TRBV7-8 and TRBJ2-2, reads GAGVSQSPRYKVAKRGQDVALRCDPISGHVSLFWYQQALGQGPEFLTYFQNEAQLDKSGLPSDRFFAERPEGSVSTLKIQRTQQEDSAVYLCASSPGTTYTGELFFGEGSRLTVL.

This clone was recorded once. V and J are TRBV10-3 and TRBJ1-1; maybe TRBD1 (6 bases). V gave up 11 bases and J gave up 1 base, with 23 bases separating them. The CDR3 consists of 16 residues. From germline, CDR1 is ENHRY and CDR2 SYGVKD. CDR3 coding DNA: TGTGCCGTCTATTCCGGGACATCCCAAACGAACACTGAAGCTTTCTTT. Its translation is CAVYSGTSQTNTEAFF.

The chain has TRBV5-1 and TRBJ2-1; TRBD2 matches 8 bases. This CDR3 has 16 residues. The V gene end was trimmed by 0 bases and the J gene end by 9 bases; junction bases not matched to a gene: 11. Germline assignment: CDR1 SGHRS and CDR2 YFSETQ. The CDR3 protein is CASSLAESGGPGEQFF. CDR3 in DNA: TGCGCCAGCAGCTTGGCCGAAAGCGGGGGCCCCGGTGAGCAGTTCTTC.

The chain has TRBV29-1 and TRBJ1-2; the D gene is possibly TRBD1 (6 bases). Germline CDR1 reads SQVTM; CDR2 reads ANQGSEA. The CDR3 totals 14 residues. Trimming shortened V by 6 bases and J by 5 bases, and 19 bases separated the two germline ends. This chain's CDR3 is CSVFPTGTNYGYTF. In DNA form, the CDR3 reads TGCAGCGTCTTCCCCACCGGGACAAATTATGGCTACACCTTC.

The rearrangement joins TRBV27 to TRBJ1-5, with D possibly being TRBD1 (5 bases). V lost 2 bases and J lost 6, with 8 bases in between. CDR1 is MNHEY, CDR2 SMNVEV, per germline (reference sequence). The CDR3 runs to 13 residues. CDR3: CASSLLGGQPQHF. CDR3 sequence (DNA): TGTGCCAGCAGTTTACTCGGGGGTCAGCCCCAGCATTTT.

The chain links TRBV5-1 to TRBJ1-2; a weak D match, TRBD1 (5 bases). Trimming took off 1 base at V and 5 bases at J, with 9 bases between the two ends. The CDR3 is made up of 13 amino acids. The germline CDR1 and CDR2 sequences are SGHRS and YFSETQ. CDR3 loop: CASSLQTGYGYTF. DNA for the CDR3: TGCGCCAGCAGCTTGCAAACAGGTTATGGCTACACCTTC.